The T cell receptor (beta chain) under discussion was sequenced for a study of shared clonotypes between healthy human individuals (TCRdb year 2020). Background on the whole study: Three men and two women, aged 18 to 49 years, made up the cohort. For each donor, CD4 naive and CD4 memory were each given three plates, CD8 naive was given two plates, and CD8 memory was given one plate. Leukapheresis yielded between about 0.94 and 9 billion PBMCs per donor. To increase sequencing depth and limit assay-specific biases, different laboratories used diverse techniques to prepare libraries and sequence TCR repertoires. To estimate repertoire size and how much clonotypes are shared between individuals, the study performed deep sequencing of blood TCR repertoires from 4 to 6 healthy adults. Overall results and qualifications from the work: Across a few donors, around 5% of naive CD4, more than 3% of naive CD8, under 2.5% of memory CD4, and about 0.44% of memory CD8 clonotypes were shared. Because the study included a small number of donors, the genetic and exposure-history diversity represented was limited. Larger estimated clonotype richness was generally found for naive subsets than for memory subsets. Rarefaction of sorted-subset datasets indicated incomplete sequencing despite the large sequencing depth. Based on pairwise subsampling, the degree of clonotype sharing among donors was expected to be affected by sequencing depth. Sampling was limited to blood, and TCR repertoires in tissue likely differ from TCR repertoires in blood. Compared with non-shared clonotypes, the clonotypes found in all four sorted-subset donors had higher generation probabilities.

As for this clone: The target of this receptor is not known. No clone much larger than this one lies a single base away; base qualities are absent.

Using the deep immunoSEQ assay, TCR CDR3 regions were amplified from genomic DNA by multiplex PCR. For each cell subset, the extracted genomic DNA was distributed evenly across all wells of several immunoSEQ 96-well plates, and each plate served as one replicate. Each replicate PCR for sorted subsets received around 210 ng genomic DNA, equal to about 29,000 T cell genomes. The purified libraries were quantified using a Qubit 3.0 fluorometer, sized with a Bioanalyzer 2100, and then quantified again using the KAPA Library Quantification kit. Every immunoSEQ 96-well plate was sequenced on a dedicated single-read 150-cycle Illumina NextSeq 550 flow cell. As for the authors' bioinformatics: Because only junctional sequences without quality scores were contained in the immunoSEQ output, filtering matching that applied to full-length reads could not be performed. Sequences were annotated with PyIR, a Python wrapper for IgBLAST v1.9, using IMGT germline references to assign V/J genes and CDR3. Any read was removed if the V/J assignment was weak (E-value above 1e-6), the CDR3 was missing, or the read contained stop codons, out-of-frame junctions, or ambiguous translated residues. V3J clonotypes were defined as sequences sharing an identical inferred V gene, J gene, and CDR3 amino acid sequence. The percentage overlap between two repertoires was calculated by dividing the number of shared unique clonotypes by the size of the smaller repertoire. Three approaches were used to assess repertoire richness: RTK rarefaction, the Chao1 estimator, and Recon v2.1 estimates of unobserved clonotypes. Generation probabilities for all TCRbeta clonotypes obtained by the gDNA method from four donors were computed using OLGA. Held by TCRdb, this immuneACCESS table contains in-frame sequences only and omits some clones. Under half of the omission traces to an unresolved V gene where checked; the cause of the rest is unknown. The DNA was the basis for D and trimming; V, J and clone size are from that table. This sample lists about 2.1 million clones; 90% to 95% were detected once. More than 1.5% of the sample belongs to the ten largest clones.

CD8 naive samples were obtained by positive selection for CCR7 among CD45RO-negative cells, yielding a CD45RA+CCR7+ population from which TemRA cells were excluded. Healthy HIV-negative adults with no recently reported acute infections or vaccinations were included as donors. Only Caucasian adults living in Nashville, Tennessee, USA were represented among the donors. Blood was obtained by leukapheresis, after which PBMCs were separated by Ficoll-Histopaque density gradient centrifugation and cryopreserved in liquid nitrogen vapor phase. Analytical flow cytometry was used to check the purity and quantity of every magnetically sorted T cell population. Genomic DNA was isolated from every sorted fraction and measured by UV absorbance on a Nanodrop 2000c. This TCR was sampled from a man between 18 and 29 years old in good health. Some clones in this sample may be carry-over from other donors' samples. Sequencing was carried out using naive CD8+ T cells from PBMCs. What the cell subset or site label conveys for this sample: CD45RA+CCR7+.

CDR3 region: CASSFRETYNEQFF. The DNA is as follows: TGTGCCAGCAGTTTCCGGGAGACCTACAATGAGCAGTTCTTC. The chain joins TRBV6-5 to TRBJ2-1; a tentative D match to TRBD2 spans 6 bases. Cut back by 4 bases and 2 bases, the V and J ends lie 9 bases apart. The germline V gene sets CDR1 to MNHEY and CDR2 to SVGAGI. The CDR3 measures 14 amino acids from cysteine to phenylalanine. Only the CDR3 portion is preserved as DNA: 42 bases, with reading frame beginning at the first base.